A selection of T cell receptor beta chains follows, all from one sample in a study of shared clonotypes between healthy human individuals. Measured with immunoSEQ multiplex PCR; TCRdb has only the in-frame clones, and not every one. The table has 600,000 to 750,000 clones, approximately 79% seen once. Input material: memory CD4+ T cells sorted from blood. These receptors were obtained from a woman aged 25-40 years in good health. CDR3s include the opening cysteine and the closing phenylalanine or tryptophan. A D gene is named only where the DNA matches it firmly. Size is stated for part of the rows, as once, few or many counts, or as a class when the clone is expanded.

clone size: .; D gene: TRBD1; V gene: TRBV10-2; J gene: TRBJ1-1; CDR3 protein: CASRGGTGMNTEAFF; CDR3 DNA: TGCGCCAGCAGAGGCGGGACAGGGATGAACACTGAAGCTTTCTTT
clone size: .; D gene: .; V gene: TRBV9; J gene: TRBJ1-5; CDR3 protein: CASSPRGGGSPQHF; CDR3 DNA: TGTGCCAGCAGCCCTAGGGGGGGTGGGTCGCCCCAGCATTTT
clone size: .; D gene: .; V gene: TRBV19; J gene: TRBJ1-1; CDR3 protein: CASSIKGRPEAFF; CDR3 DNA: TGTGCCAGTAGTATAAAGGGGCGGCCTGAAGCTTTCTTT
clone size: .; D gene: .; V gene: TRBV9; J gene: TRBJ2-1; CDR3 protein: CASSVPREYNEQFF; CDR3 DNA: TGTGCCAGCAGCGTCCCCAGGGAATACAATGAGCAGTTCTTC
clone size: .; D gene: .; V gene: TRBV7-9; J gene: TRBJ2-2; CDR3 protein: CASSLQGNGELFF; CDR3 DNA: TGTGCCAGCAGCTTACAGGGAAACGGGGAGCTGTTTTTT
clone size: .; D gene: .; V gene: TRBV27; J gene: TRBJ1-1; CDR3 protein: CASSLELNTEAFF; CDR3 DNA: TGTGCCAGCAGTTTGGAGCTGAACACTGAAGCTTTCTTT
clone size: .; D gene: .; V gene: TRBV5-4; J gene: TRBJ1-2; CDR3 protein: CASSLVTTEGGYTF; CDR3 DNA: TGTGCCAGCAGCTTGGTCACCACGGAGGGGGGCTACACCTTC
clone size: once; D gene: TRBD1; V gene: TRBV2; J gene: TRBJ1-2; CDR3 protein: CASPGQGTGYTF; CDR3 DNA: TGTGCCAGCCCGGGACAGGGGACTGGCTACACCTTC
clone size: .; D gene: TRBD2; V gene: TRBV7-2; J gene: TRBJ2-5; CDR3 protein: CASRGTSLETQYF; CDR3 DNA: TGTGCCAGCAGAGGGACTAGTCTAGAGACCCAGTACTTC
clone size: .; D gene: .; V gene: TRBV10-2; J gene: TRBJ2-3; CDR3 protein: CASREGLLTDTQYF; CDR3 DNA: TGCGCCAGCAGAGAAGGACTACTCACAGATACGCAGTATTTT
clone size: .; D gene: .; V gene: TRBV10-2; J gene: TRBJ1-3; CDR3 protein: CASTPSDSGNTIYF; CDR3 DNA: TGCGCCAGCACCCCTTCTGACTCTGGAAACACCATATATTTT
clone size: .; D gene: TRBD1; V gene: TRBV27; J gene: TRBJ2-7; CDR3 protein: CASRGQGEFYEQYF; CDR3 DNA: TGTGCCAGCAGGGGACAGGGGGAGTTCTACGAGCAGTACTTC
clone size: .; D gene: .; V gene: TRBV5-6; J gene: TRBJ1-3; CDR3 protein: CASSLYQASGNTIYF; CDR3 DNA: TGTGCCAGCAGCTTGTATCAGGCCTCTGGAAACACCATATATTTT
clone size: .; D gene: TRBD1; V gene: TRBV5-1; J gene: TRBJ2-5; CDR3 protein: CASSLADRDRETQYF; CDR3 DNA: TGCGCCAGCAGCTTGGCCGACAGGGACCGGGAGACCCAGTACTTC
clone size: .; D gene: .; V gene: TRBV28; J gene: TRBJ2-2; CDR3 protein: CASSLYPPNTGELFF; CDR3 DNA: TGTGCCAGCAGTTTATATCCCCCTAACACCGGGGAGCTGTTTTTT
clone size: .; D gene: .; V gene: TRBV28; J gene: TRBJ2-1; CDR3 protein: CASSPPRTPFSEQFF; CDR3 DNA: TGTGCCAGCAGTCCCCCCCGGACCCCATTTAGTGAGCAGTTCTTC
clone size: few; D gene: TRBD1; V gene: TRBV7-6; J gene: TRBJ1-1; CDR3 protein: CASIQGQANTEAFF; CDR3 DNA: TGTGCCAGCATCCAGGGACAGGCGAACACTGAAGCTTTCTTT